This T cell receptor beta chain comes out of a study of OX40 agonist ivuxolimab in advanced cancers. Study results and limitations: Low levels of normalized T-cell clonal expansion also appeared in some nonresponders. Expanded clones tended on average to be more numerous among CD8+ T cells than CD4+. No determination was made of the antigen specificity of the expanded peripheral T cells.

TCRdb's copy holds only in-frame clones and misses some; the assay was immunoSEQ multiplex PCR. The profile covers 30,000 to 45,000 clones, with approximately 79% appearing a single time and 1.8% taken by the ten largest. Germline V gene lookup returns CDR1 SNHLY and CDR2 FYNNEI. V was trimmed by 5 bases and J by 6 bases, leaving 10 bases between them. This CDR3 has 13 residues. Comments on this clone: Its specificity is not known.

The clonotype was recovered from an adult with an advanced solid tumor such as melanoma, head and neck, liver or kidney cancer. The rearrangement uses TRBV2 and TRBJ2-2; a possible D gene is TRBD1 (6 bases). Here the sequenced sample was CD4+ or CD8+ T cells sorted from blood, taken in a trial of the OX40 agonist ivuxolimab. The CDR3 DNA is TGTGCCAGCAGTTCTCAGGGGTCCGGGGAGCTGTTTTTT. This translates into CASSSQGSGELFF.